Presented here are 5 T cell receptor beta chains from one specimen sequenced in a study of post-analysis software for immune sequencing data. Study-wide findings and caveats: TRBV5-6, TRBV5-1 and TRBV20-1 were among several TRBV segments more frequent in patients than controls.

Unique molecular identifiers tagged the TCR beta cDNA libraries. A single record per CDR3 protein comes from TCRdb applying MiXCR to the PCR reads. This table holds a few hundred thousand distinct CDR3 sequences, approximately 38% found once. Their target antigens are unknown. Material: blood. These TCRs come from a girl aged 5-17 years with multiple sclerosis.

The chain joins TRBV9 to TRBJ2-3; 10 bases are shared with TRBD2. The CDR3 runs 17 residues. Germline loops: CDR1 SGDLS, CDR2 YYNGEE. The V gene end was trimmed by 4 bases and the J gene end by 2 bases; junction bases not matched to a gene: 10. The CDR3 nucleotides are TGTGCCAGCAGCCCGCGGCCACTAGCGGGGTTCACAGATACGCAGTATTTT. It yields the protein CASSPRPLAGFTDTQYF.

The chain recombines TRBV7-2 with TRBJ2-4; TRBD1 aligns across 9 bases. Trimming removed 5 bases from V and 0 bases from J; junction bases left unmatched: 5. The germline V gene encodes CDR1 SGHTA and CDR2 FQGNSA. The CDR3 has 16 residues. CDR3 protein: CASSPDRGGAKNIQYF. CDR3 coding DNA: TGTGCCAGCAGCCCAGACAGGGGGGGAGCCAAAAACATTCAGTACTTC.

This chain connects TRBV20-1 to TRBJ1-2; D not resolved. Between the trimmed V and J ends, which lost 6 bases and 6 bases, there was a span of 8 bases. The CDR3 is 10 amino acids. Germline V gene sequence: CDR1 DFQATT, CDR2 SNEGSKA (reference sequence). CDR3 bases: TGCAGTGCCCATGTGAATGGCTACACCTTC. This encodes CSAHVNGYTF.

V is TRBV11-2 and J is TRBJ1-5; 7 nucleotides agree with TRBD1. This CDR3 is 16 amino acids long. Trimming removed 5 bases from V and 6 bases from J; junction bases left unmatched: 13. Germline CDR1 SGHAT, CDR2 FQNNGV. CDR3: CASSPTSRTGRQPQHF. The CDR3 coding sequence is TGTGCCAGCAGCCCTACTAGTCGGACAGGTCGTCAGCCCCAGCATTTT.

The chain recombines TRBV18 with TRBJ2-2; weak D call: TRBD1 (6 bases). From germline, CDR1 is KGHSH and CDR2 LQKENI. The CDR3 spans 18 residues. V shed 1 base and J shed 0 bases, with 15 bases lying between them. Here the CDR3 reads CASSPLSAGTSNTGELFF. The CDR3 DNA reads as TGTGCCAGCTCACCACTAAGCGCCGGGACATCGAACACCGGGGAGCTGTTTTTT.